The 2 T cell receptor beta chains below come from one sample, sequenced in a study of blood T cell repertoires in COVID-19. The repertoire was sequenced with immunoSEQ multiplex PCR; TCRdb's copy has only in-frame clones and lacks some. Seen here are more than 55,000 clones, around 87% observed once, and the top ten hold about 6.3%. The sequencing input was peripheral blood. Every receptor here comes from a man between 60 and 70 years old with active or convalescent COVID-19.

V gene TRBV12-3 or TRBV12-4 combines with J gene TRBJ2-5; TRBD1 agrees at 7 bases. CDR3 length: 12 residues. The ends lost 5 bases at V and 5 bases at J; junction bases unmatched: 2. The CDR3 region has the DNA TGTGCCAGCAGTCCCAGGGGGGAGACCCAGTACTTC. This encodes CASSPRGETQYF.

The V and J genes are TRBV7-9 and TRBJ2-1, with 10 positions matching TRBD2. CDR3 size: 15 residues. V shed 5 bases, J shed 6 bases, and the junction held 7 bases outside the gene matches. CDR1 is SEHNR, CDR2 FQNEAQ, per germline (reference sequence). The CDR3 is CASSVPGLAFNEQFF. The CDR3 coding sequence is TGTGCCAGCAGCGTACCGGGACTAGCGTTCAATGAGCAGTTCTTC.